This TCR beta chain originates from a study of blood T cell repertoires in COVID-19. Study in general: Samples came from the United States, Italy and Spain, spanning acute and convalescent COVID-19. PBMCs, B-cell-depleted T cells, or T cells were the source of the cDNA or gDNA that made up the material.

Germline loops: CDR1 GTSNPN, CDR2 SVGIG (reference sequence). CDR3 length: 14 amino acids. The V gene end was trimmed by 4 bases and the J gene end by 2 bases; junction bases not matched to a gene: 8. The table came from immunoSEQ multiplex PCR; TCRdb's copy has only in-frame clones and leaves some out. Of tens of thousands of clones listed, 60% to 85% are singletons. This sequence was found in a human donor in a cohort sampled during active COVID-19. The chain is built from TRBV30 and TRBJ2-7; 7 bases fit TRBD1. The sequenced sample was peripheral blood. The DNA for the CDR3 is TGTGCCTGGAAAGGGAGAGACAGGGCCTACGAGCAGTACTTC. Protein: CAWKGRDRAYEQYF.